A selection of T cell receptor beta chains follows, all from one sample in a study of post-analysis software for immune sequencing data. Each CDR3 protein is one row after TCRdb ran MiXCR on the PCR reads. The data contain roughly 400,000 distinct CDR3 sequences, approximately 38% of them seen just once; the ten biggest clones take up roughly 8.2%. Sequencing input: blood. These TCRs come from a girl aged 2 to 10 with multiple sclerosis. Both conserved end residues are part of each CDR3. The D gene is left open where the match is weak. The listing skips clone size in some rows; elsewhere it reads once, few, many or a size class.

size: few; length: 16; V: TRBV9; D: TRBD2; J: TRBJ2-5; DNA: TGTGCCAGCAGCGTAGAAGGCGGGGGAGGATGGGAGACCCAGTACTTC; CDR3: CASSVEGGGGWETQYF
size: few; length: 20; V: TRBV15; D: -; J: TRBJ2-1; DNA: TGTGCCACCAGCCCAAGAGGGGCTAGCGGCCCCTCGGGGGCTTACAATGAGCAGTTCTTC; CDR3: CATSPRGASGPSGAYNEQFF
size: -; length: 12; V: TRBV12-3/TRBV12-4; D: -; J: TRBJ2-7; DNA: TGTGCCAGCACTCAGGGCATCTACGAGCAGTACTTC; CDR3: CASTQGIYEQYF
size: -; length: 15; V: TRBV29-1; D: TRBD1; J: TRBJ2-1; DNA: TGCAGCGTTGAAGACGAAGACAGGGATCACAATGAGCAGTTCTTC; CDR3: CSVEDEDRDHNEQFF
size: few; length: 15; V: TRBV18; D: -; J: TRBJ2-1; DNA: TGTGCCAGCTCACCATGGGTTAGCTCCTACAATGAGCAGTTCTTC; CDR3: CASSPWVSSYNEQFF
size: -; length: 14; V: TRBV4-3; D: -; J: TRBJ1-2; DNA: TGCGCCAGCAGCCAAGAACAGGGAGGATATGGCTACACCTTC; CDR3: CASSQEQGGYGYTF
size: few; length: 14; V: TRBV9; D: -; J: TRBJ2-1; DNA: TGTGCCAGCAGCGTAGTCGGGGGGCCTAATGAGCAGTTCTTC; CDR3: CASSVVGGPNEQFF
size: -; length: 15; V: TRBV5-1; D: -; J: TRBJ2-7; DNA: TGCGCCAGCAGCTTGCAGGCAGACTTAACCTACGAGCAGTACTTC; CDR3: CASSLQADLTYEQYF
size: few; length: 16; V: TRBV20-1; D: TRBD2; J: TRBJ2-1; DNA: TGCAGTGCTAGCCCGCTTCGACTAGCGGGCTACAATGAGCAGTTCTTC; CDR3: CSASPLRLAGYNEQFF
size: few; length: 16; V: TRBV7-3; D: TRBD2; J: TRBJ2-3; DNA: TGTGCCAGCAGCTTAATGCCAGCGGGAGACGCAGATACGCAGTATTTT; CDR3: CASSLMPAGDADTQYF
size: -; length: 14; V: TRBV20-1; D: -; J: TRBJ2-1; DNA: TGCAGTGCTAGATGGGTCAGCGATACTACCGAGCAGTTCTTC; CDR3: CSARWVSDTTEQFF
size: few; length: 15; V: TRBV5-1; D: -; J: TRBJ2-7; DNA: TGCGCCAGCAGGTCACAGGGCACGACCCTCTACGAGCAGTACTTC; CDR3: CASRSQGTTLYEQYF
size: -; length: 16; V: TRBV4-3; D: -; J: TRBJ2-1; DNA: TGCGCCAGCAGCCAAGATACGGGTACCCCTTACAATGAGCAGTTCTTC; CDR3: CASSQDTGTPYNEQFF
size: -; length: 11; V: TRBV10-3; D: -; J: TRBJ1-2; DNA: TGTGCCATCAGGGACAGCTATGGCTACACCTTC; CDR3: CAIRDSYGYTF
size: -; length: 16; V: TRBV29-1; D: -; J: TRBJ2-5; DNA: TGCAGCGTTGAAGGGAATCGGGACGGACTACAAGAGACCCAGTACTTC; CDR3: CSVEGNRDGLQETQYF
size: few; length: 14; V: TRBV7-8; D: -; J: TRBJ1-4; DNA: TGTGCCAGCAGCCTAAAATGGTATGGTGAAAAACTGTTTTTT; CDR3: CASSLKWYGEKLFF
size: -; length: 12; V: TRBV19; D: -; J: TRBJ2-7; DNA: TGTGCCAGTAGTCGCGTTCCCTACGAGCAGTACTTC; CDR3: CASSRVPYEQYF